The source of this T cell receptor beta chain is a study of chemoradiotherapy in HPV16-positive cancers. Study-level information: Functional T-cell assays on a couple of HPV16-positive patients' cells defined candidate HPV-specific clones and common TCR motifs.

Study-wide results and limits: Only a couple of HPV16-positive patients supplied the functional HPV-specificity definition.

About this clone itself: Its specificity is unknown.

Generated by immunoSEQ multiplex PCR, the TCRdb table keeps only in-frame clones and is missing some. The sample lists about 67,000 clones; approximately 91% were seen once. The sequence derives from a human donor with HPV-associated anogenital cancer. Sequencing used blood, obtained from a patient who underwent chemoradiotherapy.

This CDR3 reads CASSLLSGSGPEQYF. The DNA for the CDR3 is TGTGCCAGCTCACTACTTAGCGGGAGTGGTCCCGAGCAGTACTTC. The V gene is TRBV18, the J gene TRBJ2-7, with 9 bases aligning to TRBD2. Trimming took 4 bases from V and 6 from J; bases not matched to a gene: 10. Per germline, CDR1 KGHSH and CDR2 LQKENI. The CDR3 covers 15 residues.